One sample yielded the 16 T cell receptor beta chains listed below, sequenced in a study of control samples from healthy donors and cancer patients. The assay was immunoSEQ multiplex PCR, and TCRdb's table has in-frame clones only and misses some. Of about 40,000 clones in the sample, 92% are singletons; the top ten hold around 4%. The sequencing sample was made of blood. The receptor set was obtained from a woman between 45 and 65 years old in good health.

The CDR3 nucleotides are TGTGCCAGCAGTTTCCCCTACTATGGCTACACCTTC. It is translated as CASSFPYYGYTF. The chain carries TRBV28 and TRBJ1-2; D gene unclear. Germline CDR1 and CDR2: MDHEN and SYDVKM. Between the trimmed V and J ends, which lost 3 bases and 3 bases, there was a span of 5 bases. The CDR3 spans 12 residues.

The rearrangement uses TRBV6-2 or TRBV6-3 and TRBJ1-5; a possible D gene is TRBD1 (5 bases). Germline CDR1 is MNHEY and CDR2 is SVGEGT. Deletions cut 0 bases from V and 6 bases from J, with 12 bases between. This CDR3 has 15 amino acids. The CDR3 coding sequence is TGTGCCAGCAGTTACTCGAAGGCTGGGGGTCAGCCCCAGCATTTT. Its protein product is CASSYSKAGGQPQHF.

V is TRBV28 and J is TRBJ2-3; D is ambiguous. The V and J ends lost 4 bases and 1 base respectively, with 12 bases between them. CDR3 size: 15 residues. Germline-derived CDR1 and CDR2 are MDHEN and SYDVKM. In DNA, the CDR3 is TGTGCCAGCAGTTCCCCTTCTGCTGGCACAGATACGCAGTATTTT. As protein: CASSSPSAGTDTQYF.

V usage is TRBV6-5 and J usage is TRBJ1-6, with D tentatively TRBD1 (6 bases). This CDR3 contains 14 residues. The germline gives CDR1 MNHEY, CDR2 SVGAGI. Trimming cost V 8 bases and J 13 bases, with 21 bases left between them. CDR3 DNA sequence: TGTGCCAGCTCGGTGACAGGCTCTATCTTGCCCCTCCACTTT. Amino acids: CASSVTGSILPLHF.

The CDR3 DNA sequence: TGTGCCAGCAGTTACCGAGATAATTCACCCCTCCACTTT. Encoded protein: CASSYRDNSPLHF. The V and J genes are TRBV28 and TRBJ1-6, with unresolved D. Germline lookup yields CDR1 MDHEN and CDR2 SYDVKM. There are 13 residues in the CDR3. Trimming pared 4 bases from V and 5 bases from J, leaving 6 bases between.

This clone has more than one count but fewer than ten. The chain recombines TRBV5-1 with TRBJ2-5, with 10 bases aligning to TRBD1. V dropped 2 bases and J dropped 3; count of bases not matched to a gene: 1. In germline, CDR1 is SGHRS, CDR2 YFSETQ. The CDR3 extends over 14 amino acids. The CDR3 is CASSFGTGEETQYF. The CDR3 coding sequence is TGCGCCAGCAGCTTCGGGACAGGGGAAGAGACCCAGTACTTC.

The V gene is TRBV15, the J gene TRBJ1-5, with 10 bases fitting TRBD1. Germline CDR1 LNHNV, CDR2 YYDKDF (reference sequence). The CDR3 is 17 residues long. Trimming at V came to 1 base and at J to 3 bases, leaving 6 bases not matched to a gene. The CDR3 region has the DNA TGTGCCACCAGCAGAGCTGGGACAGGGGCCGACAATCAGCCCCAGCATTTT. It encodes CATSRAGTGADNQPQHF. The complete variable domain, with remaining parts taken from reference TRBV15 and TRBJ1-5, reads DAMVIQNPRYQVTQFGKPVTLSCSQTLNHNVMYWYQQKSSQAPKLLFHYYDKDFNNEADTPDNFQSRRPNTSFCFLDIRSPGLGDTAMYLCATSRAGTGADNQPQHFGDGTRLSIL.

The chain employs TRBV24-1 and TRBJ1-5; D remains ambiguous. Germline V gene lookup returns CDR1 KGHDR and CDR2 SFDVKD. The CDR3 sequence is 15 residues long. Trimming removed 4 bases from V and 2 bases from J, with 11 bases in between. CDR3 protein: CATSDPPQGNQPQHF. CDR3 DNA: TGTGCCACCAGTGACCCCCCCCAGGGCAATCAGCCCCAGCATTTT.

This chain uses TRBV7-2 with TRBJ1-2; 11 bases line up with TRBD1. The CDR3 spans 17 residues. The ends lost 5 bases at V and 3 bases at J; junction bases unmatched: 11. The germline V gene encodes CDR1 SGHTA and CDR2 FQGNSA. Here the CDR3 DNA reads TGTGCCAGCAGCATGACCGGGACAGGGGGGAGGGACTATGGCTACACCTTC. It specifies CASSMTGTGGRDYGYTF.

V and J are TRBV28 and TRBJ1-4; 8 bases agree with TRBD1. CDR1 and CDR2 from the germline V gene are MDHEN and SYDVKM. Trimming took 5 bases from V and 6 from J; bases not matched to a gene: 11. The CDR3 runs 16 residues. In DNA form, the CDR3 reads TGTGCCAGCAGTACACGACAGGGGCTCGGCTATGAAAAACTGTTTTTT. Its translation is CASSTRQGLGYEKLFF. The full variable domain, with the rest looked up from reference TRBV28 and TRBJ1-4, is DVKVTQSSRYLVKRTGEKVFLECVQDMDHENMFWYRQDPGLGLRLIYFSYDVKMKEKGDIPEGYSVSREKKERFSLILESASTNQTSMYLCASSTRQGLGYEKLFFGSGTQLSVL.

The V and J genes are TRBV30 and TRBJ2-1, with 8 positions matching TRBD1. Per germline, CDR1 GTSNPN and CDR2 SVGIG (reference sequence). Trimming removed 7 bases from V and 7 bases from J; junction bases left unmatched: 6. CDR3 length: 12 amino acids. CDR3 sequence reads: CASGTGVNEQFF. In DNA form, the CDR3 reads TGTGCCTCTGGGACAGGCGTTAATGAGCAGTTCTTC.

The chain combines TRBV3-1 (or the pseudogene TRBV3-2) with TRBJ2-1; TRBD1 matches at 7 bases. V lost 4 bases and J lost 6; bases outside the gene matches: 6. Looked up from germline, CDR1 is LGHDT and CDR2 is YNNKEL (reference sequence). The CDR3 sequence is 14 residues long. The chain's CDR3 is CASSRGSGGNEQFF. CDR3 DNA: TGTGCCAGCAGCCGAGGTTCAGGGGGCAATGAGCAGTTCTTC.

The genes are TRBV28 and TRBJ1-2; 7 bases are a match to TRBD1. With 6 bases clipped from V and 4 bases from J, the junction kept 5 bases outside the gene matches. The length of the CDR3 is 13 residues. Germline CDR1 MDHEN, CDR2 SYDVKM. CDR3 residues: CASSSGQVYGYTF. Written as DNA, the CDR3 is TGTGCCAGCAGCAGTGGACAGGTCTATGGCTACACCTTC.

The CDR3 spells CASSPPGVGISGNTIYF. The CDR3 DNA reads as TGTGCCAGCTCACCTCCAGGGGTAGGGATCTCTGGAAACACCATATATTTT. The V and J genes are TRBV18 and TRBJ1-3; D is possibly TRBD1 (6 bases). Germline-derived CDR1 and CDR2 are KGHSH and LQKENI. The CDR3 has 17 residues. Trimming removed 3 bases from V and 0 bases from J, with 15 bases in between.

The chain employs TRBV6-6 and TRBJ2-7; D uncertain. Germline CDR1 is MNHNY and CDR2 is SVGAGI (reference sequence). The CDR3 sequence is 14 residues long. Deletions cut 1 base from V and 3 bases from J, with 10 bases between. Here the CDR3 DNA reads TGTGCCAGCAGTTACTTGTCTGGTGACTACGAGCAGTACTTC. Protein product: CASSYLSGDYEQYF.

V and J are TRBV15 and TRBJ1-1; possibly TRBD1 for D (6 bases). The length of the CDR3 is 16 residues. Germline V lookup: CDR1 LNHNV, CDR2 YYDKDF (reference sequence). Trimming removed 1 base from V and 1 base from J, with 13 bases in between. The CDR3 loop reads CATSRASGVGNTEAFF. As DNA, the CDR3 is TGTGCCACCAGCAGAGCGTCAGGGGTAGGGAACACTGAAGCTTTCTTT.